A selection of T cell receptor beta chains follows, all from one sample in a study of shared clonotypes between healthy human individuals. Sequencing used immunoSEQ multiplex PCR; TCRdb keeps in-frame clones, though not all of them. The sample carries roughly 2,000,000 clones, about 95% recorded once. Sequencing was performed on naive CD8+ T cells sorted from blood. The receptor set was obtained from a man aged 18 to 35 in good health. CDR3s include the opening cysteine and the closing phenylalanine or tryptophan. The order of the fields is J gene, V gene, D gene, clone size, CDR3 protein, CDR3 DNA. A D gene is named only where the DNA matches it firmly. The listing skips clone size in some rows; elsewhere it reads once, few, many or a size class.

j_call: TRBJ2-4; v_call: TRBV7-3; d_call: TRBD1; clone_size: once; cdr3_aa: CASSPTTGLAKNIQYF; cdr3_nt: TGTGCCAGCAGCCCAACGACAGGGCTAGCCAAAAACATTCAGTACTTC
j_call: TRBJ2-3; v_call: TRBV5-1; d_call: TRBD1; clone_size: .; cdr3_aa: CASSPDRGWDTDTQYF; cdr3_nt: TGCGCCAGCAGCCCGGACAGGGGCTGGGACACAGATACGCAGTATTTT
j_call: TRBJ2-5; v_call: TRBV4-1; d_call: .; clone_size: .; cdr3_aa: CASSQDSVTQYF; cdr3_nt: TGCGCCAGCAGCCAAGATTCAGTGACCCAGTACTTC
j_call: TRBJ2-7; v_call: TRBV11-2; d_call: TRBD1; clone_size: .; cdr3_aa: CASSPGGEGEQYF; cdr3_nt: TGTGCCAGCAGCCCAGGGGGCGAAGGAGAGCAGTACTTC
j_call: TRBJ2-3; v_call: TRBV5-1; d_call: .; clone_size: .; cdr3_aa: CASSLTQSALDTQYF; cdr3_nt: TGCGCCAGCAGCTTGACACAGTCAGCTTTAGATACGCAGTATTTT
j_call: TRBJ1-5; v_call: TRBV11-2; d_call: TRBD1; clone_size: .; cdr3_aa: CASRPNHRGNQPQHF; cdr3_nt: TGTGCCAGCAGGCCGAATCACAGGGGGAATCAGCCCCAGCATTTT
j_call: TRBJ2-7; v_call: TRBV6-5; d_call: .; clone_size: .; cdr3_aa: CASSADFYEQYF; cdr3_nt: TGTGCCAGCAGCGCGGACTTCTACGAGCAGTACTTC
j_call: TRBJ1-6; v_call: TRBV13; d_call: .; clone_size: .; cdr3_aa: CASSSGIGELHF; cdr3_nt: TGTGCCAGCAGCTCAGGTATAGGGGAACTCCACTTT
j_call: TRBJ2-5; v_call: TRBV5-1; d_call: TRBD2; clone_size: .; cdr3_aa: CASSQRSGGYQETQYF; cdr3_nt: TGCGCCAGCAGCCAGAGGAGCGGGGGGTACCAAGAGACCCAGTACTTC
j_call: TRBJ2-1; v_call: TRBV4-1; d_call: .; clone_size: .; cdr3_aa: CASSQEAREGNEQFF; cdr3_nt: TGCGCCAGCAGCCAAGAAGCCAGGGAAGGCAATGAGCAGTTCTTC
j_call: TRBJ2-5; v_call: TRBV27; d_call: .; clone_size: .; cdr3_aa: CASSLGGGETQYF; cdr3_nt: TGTGCCAGCAGCCTCGGAGGGGGCGAGACCCAGTACTTC
j_call: TRBJ1-3; v_call: TRBV27; d_call: .; clone_size: .; cdr3_aa: CASSLSFGSGNTIYF; cdr3_nt: TGTGCCAGCAGTTTATCGTTTGGGTCTGGAAACACCATATATTTT
j_call: TRBJ2-7; v_call: TRBV12-2; d_call: .; clone_size: .; cdr3_aa: CASPKDRSYEQYF; cdr3_nt: TGTGCAAGTCCCAAGGACAGATCCTACGAGCAGTACTTC
j_call: TRBJ2-7; v_call: TRBV6-1; d_call: TRBD1; clone_size: .; cdr3_aa: CASSSRTGLSYEQYF; cdr3_nt: TGTGCCAGCAGTTCCCGGACAGGGTTGTCCTACGAGCAGTACTTC
j_call: TRBJ2-2; v_call: TRBV7-9; d_call: .; clone_size: .; cdr3_aa: CASSPQGITGELFF; cdr3_nt: TGTGCCAGCAGCCCACAGGGTATAACCGGGGAGCTGTTTTTT
j_call: TRBJ2-7; v_call: TRBV4-1; d_call: TRBD1; clone_size: .; cdr3_aa: CASSQERQGAAYEQYF; cdr3_nt: TGCGCCAGCAGCCAAGAAAGGCAGGGGGCGGCCTACGAGCAGTACTTC
j_call: TRBJ2-3; v_call: TRBV5-4; d_call: .; clone_size: few; cdr3_aa: CASSLGDTQYF; cdr3_nt: TGTGCCAGCAGCTTGGGGGATACGCAGTATTTT
j_call: TRBJ2-7; v_call: TRBV28; d_call: .; clone_size: .; cdr3_aa: CASGGWGSYEQYF; cdr3_nt: TGTGCCAGCGGGGGATGGGGGTCCTACGAGCAGTACTTC
j_call: TRBJ1-2; v_call: TRBV7-3; d_call: .; clone_size: .; cdr3_aa: CASSLSGPLNYGYTF; cdr3_nt: TGTGCCAGCAGCTTATCGGGTCCCCTTAACTATGGCTACACCTTC
j_call: TRBJ2-3; v_call: TRBV5-6; d_call: TRBD1; clone_size: .; cdr3_aa: CASSLMVEGAGSPADTQYF; cdr3_nt: TGTGCCAGCAGCTTGATGGTTGAGGGGGCGGGTTCCCCAGCAGATACGCAGTATTTT
j_call: TRBJ2-7; v_call: TRBV2; d_call: TRBD2; clone_size: .; cdr3_aa: CASSVSGGVNEQYF; cdr3_nt: TGTGCCAGCAGTGTCAGCGGGGGGGTGAACGAGCAGTACTTC
j_call: TRBJ1-1; v_call: TRBV7-6; d_call: .; clone_size: .; cdr3_aa: CASSLDQSFLMNTEAFF; cdr3_nt: TGTGCCAGCAGCTTAGACCAGTCCTTCCTTATGAACACTGAAGCTTTCTTT
j_call: TRBJ2-7; v_call: TRBV5-1; d_call: .; clone_size: .; cdr3_aa: CASSFHPGQNYEQYF; cdr3_nt: TGCGCCAGCAGCTTCCACCCGGGACAAAACTACGAGCAGTACTTC
j_call: TRBJ2-1; v_call: TRBV11-2; d_call: TRBD2; clone_size: once; cdr3_aa: CASSPRTSGANNEQFF; cdr3_nt: TGTGCCAGCAGCCCCCGGACTAGCGGGGCCAACAATGAGCAGTTCTTC
j_call: TRBJ2-2; v_call: TRBV13; d_call: .; clone_size: .; cdr3_aa: CASSFGSLGVSGELFF; cdr3_nt: TGTGCCAGCAGCTTCGGCAGCCTAGGGGTCTCAGGGGAGCTGTTTTTT
j_call: TRBJ1-1; v_call: TRBV19; d_call: .; clone_size: .; cdr3_aa: CASSMFTLNTEAFF; cdr3_nt: TGTGCCAGTAGTATGTTCACTCTGAACACTGAAGCTTTCTTT
j_call: TRBJ2-5; v_call: TRBV14; d_call: .; clone_size: .; cdr3_aa: CASSHLGETQYF; cdr3_nt: TGTGCCAGCAGCCACCTAGGGGAGACCCAGTACTTC
j_call: TRBJ1-4; v_call: TRBV11-1; d_call: .; clone_size: .; cdr3_aa: CASSFVGPATTNEKLFF; cdr3_nt: TGTGCCAGCAGCTTCGTCGGACCGGCGACGACGAATGAAAAACTGTTTTTT
j_call: TRBJ2-1; v_call: TRBV29-1; d_call: TRBD1; clone_size: .; cdr3_aa: CSVERGQGDEQFF; cdr3_nt: TGCAGCGTTGAACGAGGGCAGGGGGATGAGCAGTTCTTC
j_call: TRBJ2-1; v_call: TRBV6-6; d_call: .; clone_size: .; cdr3_aa: CASSPGGSSEQFF; cdr3_nt: TGTGCCAGCAGTCCCGGGGGTTCTTCTGAGCAGTTCTTC
j_call: TRBJ2-6; v_call: TRBV14; d_call: .; clone_size: .; cdr3_aa: CASSQDPGNLSGANVLTF; cdr3_nt: TGTGCCAGCAGCCAAGATCCGGGGAACCTCTCTGGGGCCAACGTCCTGACTTTC
j_call: TRBJ2-3; v_call: TRBV28; d_call: .; clone_size: .; cdr3_aa: CASSFGVRTDTQYF; cdr3_nt: TGTGCCAGCAGTTTTGGCGTGCGCACAGATACGCAGTATTTT
j_call: TRBJ1-2; v_call: TRBV27; d_call: TRBD1; clone_size: .; cdr3_aa: CASSYGGGGYGYTF; cdr3_nt: TGTGCCAGCAGTTATGGAGGGGGCGGCTATGGCTACACCTTC
j_call: TRBJ2-7; v_call: TRBV6-1; d_call: .; clone_size: .; cdr3_aa: CASSEAGLYEQYF; cdr3_nt: TGTGCCAGCAGTGAAGCGGGACTTTACGAGCAGTACTTC
j_call: TRBJ2-7; v_call: TRBV6-6; d_call: .; clone_size: few; cdr3_aa: CASSFTSYEQYF; cdr3_nt: TGTGCCAGCAGTTTCACTAGCTACGAGCAGTACTTC
j_call: TRBJ2-5; v_call: TRBV12-5; d_call: TRBD2; clone_size: .; cdr3_aa: CASGHDLAGGYQETQYF; cdr3_nt: TGTGCTAGTGGCCACGACCTAGCGGGAGGTTACCAAGAGACCCAGTACTTC
j_call: TRBJ1-4; v_call: TRBV4-3; d_call: .; clone_size: .; cdr3_aa: CASSQQYPGSSEKLFF; cdr3_nt: TGCGCCAGCAGCCAACAGTACCCCGGGTCCTCTGAAAAACTGTTTTTT
j_call: TRBJ2-3; v_call: TRBV25-1; d_call: TRBD2; clone_size: .; cdr3_aa: CASIEEAGRTDTQYF; cdr3_nt: TGTGCCAGCATCGAGGAAGCGGGGAGGACAGATACGCAGTATTTT
j_call: TRBJ2-7; v_call: TRBV2; d_call: TRBD1; clone_size: .; cdr3_aa: CASSGDRGSEEQYF; cdr3_nt: TGTGCCAGCAGTGGGGACAGGGGATCTGAAGAGCAGTACTTC
j_call: TRBJ2-1; v_call: TRBV7-2; d_call: .; clone_size: .; cdr3_aa: CASSFRGGYPPNEQFF; cdr3_nt: TGTGCCAGCAGCTTTAGAGGTGGCTACCCTCCTAATGAGCAGTTCTTC
j_call: TRBJ2-7; v_call: TRBV5-6; d_call: .; clone_size: .; cdr3_aa: CASSLVGAEQYF; cdr3_nt: TGTGCCAGCAGCTTGGTGGGGGCCGAGCAGTACTTC
j_call: TRBJ2-5; v_call: TRBV2; d_call: TRBD2; clone_size: once; cdr3_aa: CASSDLAGEETQYF; cdr3_nt: TGTGCCAGCAGTGACCTAGCGGGGGAAGAGACCCAGTACTTC
j_call: TRBJ1-2; v_call: TRBV6-1; d_call: .; clone_size: once; cdr3_aa: CASSEDRANYGYTF; cdr3_nt: TGTGCCAGCAGTGAAGACAGGGCTAACTATGGCTACACCTTC
j_call: TRBJ2-7; v_call: TRBV27; d_call: TRBD1; clone_size: .; cdr3_aa: CASSLGAGQGVYEQYF; cdr3_nt: TGTGCCAGCAGTTTAGGGGCGGGACAGGGGGTATACGAGCAGTACTTC
j_call: TRBJ2-1; v_call: TRBV9; d_call: TRBD2; clone_size: .; cdr3_aa: CASSAGLGINYEQFF; cdr3_nt: TGTGCCAGCAGCGCGGGACTAGGAATTAACTATGAGCAGTTCTTC
j_call: TRBJ2-3; v_call: TRBV27; d_call: .; clone_size: .; cdr3_aa: CASSLSTGRGGIDTQYF; cdr3_nt: TGTGCCAGCAGTTTATCGACCGGCAGGGGCGGAATCGATACGCAGTATTTT
j_call: TRBJ2-7; v_call: TRBV2; d_call: .; clone_size: .; cdr3_aa: CASSGGPGSSYEQYF; cdr3_nt: TGTGCCAGCAGTGGGGGGCCCGGGAGCTCCTACGAGCAGTACTTC
j_call: TRBJ2-1; v_call: TRBV27; d_call: .; clone_size: .; cdr3_aa: CASSTTTGRNEQFF; cdr3_nt: TGTGCCAGCAGTACAACCACAGGGCGCAATGAGCAGTTCTTC